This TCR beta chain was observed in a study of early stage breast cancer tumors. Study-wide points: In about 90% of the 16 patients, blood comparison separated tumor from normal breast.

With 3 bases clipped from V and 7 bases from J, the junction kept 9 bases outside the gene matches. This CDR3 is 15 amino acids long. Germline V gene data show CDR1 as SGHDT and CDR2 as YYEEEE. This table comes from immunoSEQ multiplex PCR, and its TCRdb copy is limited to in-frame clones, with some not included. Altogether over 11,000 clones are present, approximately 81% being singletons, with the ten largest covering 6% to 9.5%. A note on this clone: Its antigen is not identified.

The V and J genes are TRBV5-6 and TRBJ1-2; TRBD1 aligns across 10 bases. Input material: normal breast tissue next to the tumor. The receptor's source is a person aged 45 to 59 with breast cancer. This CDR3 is CASSSRDRGLGGYTF. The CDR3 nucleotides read TGTGCCAGCAGCTCCCGGGACAGGGGACTGGGTGGCTACACCTTC.